These T cell receptor beta chains were read from a single sample in a study of blood T cell repertoires in COVID-19. The assay was immunoSEQ multiplex PCR, and TCRdb's table has in-frame clones only and misses some. This sample has 200,000 to 250,000 clones; approximately 81% occur once, and the top ten carry under 12%. Material: peripheral blood. The receptors stem from a woman older than 75 with COVID-19, enrolled during active disease. Each CDR3 is given with its conserved first and last residue. A D gene is named only where the DNA matches it firmly. Clone size is not always given. Where it is, it says once, few, many or a class for expanded clones.

clone_size: -; j_call: TRBJ2-1; v_call: TRBV5-1; d_call: -; cdr3_aa: CASSLAGETYNEQFF; cdr3_nt: TGCGCCAGCAGCTTGGCCGGGGAAACCTACAATGAGCAGTTCTTC
clone_size: -; j_call: TRBJ1-5; v_call: TRBV12-3/TRBV12-4; d_call: -; cdr3_aa: CASSAGNNQPQHF; cdr3_nt: TGTGCCAGCAGCGCAGGAAACAATCAGCCCCAGCATTTT
clone_size: once; j_call: TRBJ2-3; v_call: TRBV11-2; d_call: TRBD2; cdr3_aa: CASSHGGAVDTQYF; cdr3_nt: TGTGCCAGCAGCCACGGGGGGGCCGTAGATACGCAGTATTTT
clone_size: -; j_call: TRBJ2-3; v_call: TRBV19; d_call: TRBD1; cdr3_aa: CASSPQGALADTQYF; cdr3_nt: TGTGCCAGTAGTCCACAGGGGGCCTTAGCAGATACGCAGTATTTT
clone_size: -; j_call: TRBJ1-2; v_call: TRBV2; d_call: TRBD1; cdr3_aa: CASSAGQNYGYTF; cdr3_nt: TGTGCCAGCAGCGCGGGACAGAACTATGGCTACACCTTC
clone_size: -; j_call: TRBJ1-1; v_call: TRBV10-3; d_call: -; cdr3_aa: CAISSRRGGMNTEAFF; cdr3_nt: TGTGCCATCTCATCTCGAAGGGGGGGGATGAACACTGAAGCTTTCTTT
clone_size: -; j_call: TRBJ2-2; v_call: TRBV3-1/TRBV3-2; d_call: TRBD1; cdr3_aa: CASSLGGQGAIGELFF; cdr3_nt: TGTGCCAGCAGTCTCGGGGGACAGGGGGCCATCGGGGAGCTGTTTTTT
clone_size: -; j_call: TRBJ1-1; v_call: TRBV7-8; d_call: TRBD1; cdr3_aa: CASSSYTGGPEAFF; cdr3_nt: TGTGCCAGCAGCTCCTACACAGGGGGACCAGAAGCTTTCTTT
clone_size: -; j_call: TRBJ1-6; v_call: TRBV3-1/TRBV3-2; d_call: TRBD1; cdr3_aa: CASSQSVTGASPLHF; cdr3_nt: TGTGCCAGCAGCCAATCCGTCACAGGGGCTTCACCCCTCCACTTT
clone_size: -; j_call: TRBJ2-1; v_call: TRBV5-8; d_call: TRBD1; cdr3_aa: CASSWGTGSREQFF; cdr3_nt: TGTGCCAGCAGCTGGGGGACAGGGTCGCGAGAGCAGTTCTTC
clone_size: few; j_call: TRBJ1-2; v_call: TRBV19; d_call: TRBD1; cdr3_aa: CASRGPGGTNYGYTF; cdr3_nt: TGTGCCAGCAGGGGACCAGGGGGCACTAACTATGGCTACACCTTC
clone_size: -; j_call: TRBJ1-5; v_call: TRBV19; d_call: -; cdr3_aa: CASKTSGFNQPQHF; cdr3_nt: TGTGCCAGTAAAACCTCAGGATTCAATCAGCCCCAGCATTTT
clone_size: -; j_call: TRBJ2-3; v_call: TRBV2; d_call: TRBD2; cdr3_aa: CASSWTSGGVDTQYF; cdr3_nt: TGTGCCAGCAGCTGGACTAGCGGGGGGGTAGATACGCAGTATTTT
clone_size: -; j_call: TRBJ1-5; v_call: TRBV5-1; d_call: TRBD1; cdr3_aa: CASSFGQAPGEPQHF; cdr3_nt: TGCGCCAGCAGCTTCGGACAGGCCCCAGGGGAGCCCCAGCATTTT
clone_size: -; j_call: TRBJ1-1; v_call: TRBV19; d_call: -; cdr3_aa: CASSSLGNTEAFF; cdr3_nt: TGTGCCAGTAGTAGTCTAGGGAACACTGAAGCTTTCTTT
clone_size: few; j_call: TRBJ2-1; v_call: TRBV11-2; d_call: -; cdr3_aa: CASSPQDRQSPQFF; cdr3_nt: TGTGCCAGCAGCCCGCAAGACAGGCAATCCCCGCAGTTCTTC
clone_size: -; j_call: TRBJ2-5; v_call: TRBV6-2/TRBV6-3; d_call: TRBD2; cdr3_aa: CASSDSSGGEETQYF; cdr3_nt: TGTGCCAGCAGTGACTCTAGCGGGGGGGAAGAGACCCAGTACTTC
clone_size: -; j_call: TRBJ1-2; v_call: TRBV3-1/TRBV3-2; d_call: -; cdr3_aa: CASGEGRYGYTF; cdr3_nt: TGTGCCAGCGGGGAGGGGCGGTACGGCTACACCTTC
clone_size: -; j_call: TRBJ2-3; v_call: TRBV5-1; d_call: -; cdr3_aa: CASSSRGNTDTQYF; cdr3_nt: TGCGCCAGCAGTTCACGGGGGAACACAGATACGCAGTATTTT
clone_size: few; j_call: TRBJ1-6; v_call: TRBV28; d_call: -; cdr3_aa: CASSSPTGINSPLHF; cdr3_nt: TGTGCCAGCAGTTCCCCCACAGGTATTAATTCACCCCTCCACTTT
clone_size: -; j_call: TRBJ1-1; v_call: TRBV18; d_call: TRBD1; cdr3_aa: CASSAGTENTEAFF; cdr3_nt: TGTGCCAGCTCAGCCGGGACAGAGAACACTGAAGCTTTCTTT
clone_size: -; j_call: TRBJ1-4; v_call: TRBV15; d_call: TRBD1; cdr3_aa: CATSRVGDRGTNEKLFF; cdr3_nt: TGTGCCACCAGCAGAGTGGGAGACAGGGGAACTAATGAAAAACTGTTTTTT
clone_size: -; j_call: TRBJ1-2; v_call: TRBV18; d_call: -; cdr3_aa: CASSPSTGNYGYTF; cdr3_nt: TGTGCCAGCTCACCTTCTACAGGAAACTATGGCTACACCTTC
clone_size: -; j_call: TRBJ1-3; v_call: TRBV5-1; d_call: -; cdr3_aa: CASSSTQGPGNTIYF; cdr3_nt: TGCGCCAGCAGCTCGACTCAGGGGCCTGGAAACACCATATATTTT
clone_size: -; j_call: TRBJ1-1; v_call: TRBV5-1; d_call: -; cdr3_aa: CASSLAGVGNTEAFF; cdr3_nt: TGCGCCAGCAGCTTGGCCGGAGTGGGGAACACTGAAGCTTTCTTT
clone_size: -; j_call: TRBJ2-7; v_call: TRBV7-9; d_call: -; cdr3_aa: CASSLALPAGNEQYF; cdr3_nt: TGTGCCAGCAGCTTAGCGCTCCCTGCAGGAAACGAGCAGTACTTC
clone_size: once; j_call: TRBJ1-5; v_call: TRBV2; d_call: TRBD1; cdr3_aa: CASSSGTEVSQPQHF; cdr3_nt: TGTGCCAGCAGTTCCGGGACAGAGGTTAGCCAGCCCCAGCATTTT
clone_size: -; j_call: TRBJ1-4; v_call: TRBV7-9; d_call: TRBD1; cdr3_aa: CASSLGTANEKLFF; cdr3_nt: TGTGCCAGCAGCCTAGGGACAGCTAATGAAAAACTGTTTTTT
clone_size: -; j_call: TRBJ2-5; v_call: TRBV5-4; d_call: -; cdr3_aa: CASSFGQSQETQYF; cdr3_nt: TGTGCCAGCAGCTTCGGACAGAGTCAAGAGACCCAGTACTTC
clone_size: -; j_call: TRBJ1-6; v_call: TRBV10-3; d_call: -; cdr3_aa: CAISTGGGSYNSPLHF; cdr3_nt: TGTGCCATCAGTACCGGGGGGGGCTCCTATAATTCACCCCTCCACTTT
clone_size: -; j_call: TRBJ2-5; v_call: TRBV6-1; d_call: -; cdr3_aa: CASSEARMSTETQYF; cdr3_nt: TGTGCCAGCAGTGAAGCGCGTATGTCTACAGAGACCCAGTACTTC
clone_size: -; j_call: TRBJ1-3; v_call: TRBV3-1/TRBV3-2; d_call: TRBD1; cdr3_aa: CASSHETGILGNTIYF; cdr3_nt: TGTGCCAGCAGCCATGAGACAGGGATCCTTGGAAACACCATATATTTT
clone_size: -; j_call: TRBJ2-5; v_call: TRBV27; d_call: -; cdr3_aa: CASSLGGAVQETQYF; cdr3_nt: TGTGCCAGCAGTTTAGGGGGGGCTGTACAAGAGACCCAGTACTTC
clone_size: -; j_call: TRBJ2-3; v_call: TRBV6-5; d_call: TRBD2; cdr3_aa: CASSSRLAGKGDTQYF; cdr3_nt: TGTGCCAGCAGTTCGAGACTAGCGGGGAAGGGAGATACGCAGTATTTT
clone_size: -; j_call: TRBJ1-5; v_call: TRBV19; d_call: -; cdr3_aa: CASRPGGDRQPQHF; cdr3_nt: TGTGCCAGTAGGCCGGGGGGGGATCGCCAGCCCCAGCATTTT
clone_size: -; j_call: TRBJ2-3; v_call: TRBV6-2/TRBV6-3; d_call: TRBD2; cdr3_aa: CASSRLAGGHTQYF; cdr3_nt: TGTGCCAGCAGTCGACTAGCGGGGGGCCATACGCAGTATTTT
clone_size: -; j_call: TRBJ1-6; v_call: TRBV2; d_call: TRBD1; cdr3_aa: CAGLQGVENSPLHF; cdr3_nt: TGTGCCGGCTTACAGGGGGTTGAAAATTCACCCCTCCACTTT
clone_size: -; j_call: TRBJ2-7; v_call: TRBV5-1; d_call: TRBD2; cdr3_aa: CASSPWTSGGGEQYF; cdr3_nt: TGCGCCAGCAGCCCGTGGACTAGCGGGGGCGGCGAGCAGTACTTC
clone_size: -; j_call: TRBJ2-2; v_call: TRBV7-6; d_call: -; cdr3_aa: CASRPSQGGRTGELFF; cdr3_nt: TGTGCCAGCAGACCAAGTCAGGGGGGCCGGACCGGGGAGCTGTTTTTT
clone_size: -; j_call: TRBJ1-2; v_call: TRBV21-1; d_call: -; cdr3_aa: CASSKPMTGNGDHLWGYTF; cdr3_nt: TGTGCCAGCAGCAAACCCATGACAGGGAATGGGGACCACTTATGGGGCTACACCTTC
clone_size: -; j_call: TRBJ1-6; v_call: TRBV6-6; d_call: -; cdr3_aa: CASRRVASGDSPLHF; cdr3_nt: TGTGCCAGCAGACGAGTCGCCTCAGGGGATTCACCCCTCCACTTT
clone_size: -; j_call: TRBJ1-6; v_call: TRBV7-9; d_call: -; cdr3_aa: CASSGWGDSPLHF; cdr3_nt: TGTGCCAGCAGCGGCTGGGGCGATTCACCCCTCCACTTT
clone_size: -; j_call: TRBJ1-1; v_call: TRBV24-1; d_call: -; cdr3_aa: CATSDDRVPEAFF; cdr3_nt: TGTGCCACCAGTGATGACCGGGTCCCAGAAGCTTTCTTT
clone_size: -; j_call: TRBJ1-2; v_call: TRBV29-1; d_call: TRBD1; cdr3_aa: CSVGQGAVNYGYTF; cdr3_nt: TGCAGCGTTGGACAGGGAGCAGTAAACTATGGCTACACCTTC
clone_size: -; j_call: TRBJ1-2; v_call: TRBV19; d_call: -; cdr3_aa: CASRSGETLYGYTF; cdr3_nt: TGTGCCAGTAGGAGCGGGGAGACCCTATATGGCTACACCTTC
clone_size: once; j_call: TRBJ2-5; v_call: TRBV3-1/TRBV3-2; d_call: TRBD2; cdr3_aa: CASSPPVQRGGRRVTQYF; cdr3_nt: TGTGCCAGCAGCCCCCCGGTGCAGCGGGGGGGCCGACGGGTGACCCAGTACTTC
clone_size: few; j_call: TRBJ1-2; v_call: TRBV24-1; d_call: -; cdr3_aa: CATSPGLVKHGRVGGYTF; cdr3_nt: TGTGCCACCAGTCCGGGGTTGGTGAAACATGGAAGGGTAGGGGGCTACACCTTC
clone_size: -; j_call: TRBJ1-6; v_call: TRBV4-3; d_call: TRBD1; cdr3_aa: CASSQEGTGYSPLHF; cdr3_nt: TGCGCCAGCAGCCAAGAAGGGACAGGGTACTCACCCCTCCACTTT